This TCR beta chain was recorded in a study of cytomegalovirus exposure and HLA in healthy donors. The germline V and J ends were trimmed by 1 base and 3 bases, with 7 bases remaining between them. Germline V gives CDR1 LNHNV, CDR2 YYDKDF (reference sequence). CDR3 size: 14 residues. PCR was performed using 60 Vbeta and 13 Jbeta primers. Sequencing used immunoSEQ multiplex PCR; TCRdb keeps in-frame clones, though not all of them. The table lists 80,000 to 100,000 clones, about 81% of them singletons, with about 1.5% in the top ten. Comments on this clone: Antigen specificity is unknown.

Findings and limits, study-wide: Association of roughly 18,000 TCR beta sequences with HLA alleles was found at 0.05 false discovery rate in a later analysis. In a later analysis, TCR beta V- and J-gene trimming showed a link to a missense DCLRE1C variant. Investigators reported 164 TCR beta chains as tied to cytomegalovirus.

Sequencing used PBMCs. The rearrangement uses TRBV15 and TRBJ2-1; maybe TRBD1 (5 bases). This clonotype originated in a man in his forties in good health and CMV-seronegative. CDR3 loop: CATSRGQGYNEQFF. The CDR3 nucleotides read TGTGCCACCAGCAGAGGGCAGGGCTACAATGAGCAGTTCTTC.